The clone carrying this TCR beta chain was counted between two and nine times. The data originate from a study of blood T cell repertoires in COVID-19. CDR3 length equals 14 residues. V lost 6 bases, J lost 6 bases, and 6 bases stayed unmatched. Germline V CDR1 and CDR2: MNHEY, SVGAGI. Measured with immunoSEQ multiplex PCR; TCRdb has only the in-frame clones, and not every one. The data hold around 160,000 clones, with under 90% observed a single time. This receptor was identified in a woman older than 75 with acute or convalescent COVID-19. Sequenced sample: peripheral blood. V usage is TRBV6-5 and J usage is TRBJ2-1; the match to TRBD2 covers 9 bases. The CDR3 loop reads CASSLLLAGNEQFF. The CDR3 nucleotides are TGTGCCAGCAGCCTCCTACTAGCGGGCAATGAGCAGTTCTTC.